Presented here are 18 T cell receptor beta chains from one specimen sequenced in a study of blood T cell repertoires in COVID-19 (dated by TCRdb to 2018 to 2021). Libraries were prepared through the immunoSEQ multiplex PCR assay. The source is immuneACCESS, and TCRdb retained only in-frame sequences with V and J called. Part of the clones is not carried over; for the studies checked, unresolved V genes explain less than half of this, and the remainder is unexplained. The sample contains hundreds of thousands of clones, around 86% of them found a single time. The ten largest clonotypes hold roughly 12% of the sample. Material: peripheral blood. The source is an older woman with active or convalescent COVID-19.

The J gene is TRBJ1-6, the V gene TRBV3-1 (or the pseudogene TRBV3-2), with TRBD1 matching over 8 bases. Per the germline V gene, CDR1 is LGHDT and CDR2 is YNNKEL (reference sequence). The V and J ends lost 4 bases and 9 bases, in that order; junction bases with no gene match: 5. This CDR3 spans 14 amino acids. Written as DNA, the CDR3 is TGTGCCAGCAGCCCGGACAGGGAAAGTTCACCCCTCCACTTT. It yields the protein CASSPDRESSPLHF.

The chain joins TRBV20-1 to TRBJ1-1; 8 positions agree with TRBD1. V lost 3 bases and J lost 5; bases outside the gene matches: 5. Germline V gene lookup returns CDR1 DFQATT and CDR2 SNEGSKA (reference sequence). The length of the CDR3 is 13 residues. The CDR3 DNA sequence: TGCAGTGCTAGTAGACAGGGGTTTACTGAAGCTTTCTTT. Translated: CSASRQGFTEAFF.

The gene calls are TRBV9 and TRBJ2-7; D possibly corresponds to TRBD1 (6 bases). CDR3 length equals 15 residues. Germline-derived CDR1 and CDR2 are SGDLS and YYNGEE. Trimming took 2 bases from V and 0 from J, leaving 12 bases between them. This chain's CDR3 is CASSVEQGNSYEQYF. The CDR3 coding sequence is TGTGCCAGCAGCGTCGAACAGGGAAACTCCTACGAGCAGTACTTC.

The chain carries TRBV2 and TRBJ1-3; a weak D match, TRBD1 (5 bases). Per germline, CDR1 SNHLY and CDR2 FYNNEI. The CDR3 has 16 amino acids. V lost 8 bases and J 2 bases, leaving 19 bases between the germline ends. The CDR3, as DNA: TGTGCCAGCGCTCGGGACTTAATTCCCCCTGGAAACACCATATATTTT. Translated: CASARDLIPPGNTIYF.

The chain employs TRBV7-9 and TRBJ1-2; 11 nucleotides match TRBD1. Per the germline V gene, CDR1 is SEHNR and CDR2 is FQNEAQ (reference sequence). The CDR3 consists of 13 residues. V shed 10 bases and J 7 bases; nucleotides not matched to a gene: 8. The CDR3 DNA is TGTGCCACCGCCGGACAGGGGGCGTTTGGCTACACCTTC. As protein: CATAGQGAFGYTF.

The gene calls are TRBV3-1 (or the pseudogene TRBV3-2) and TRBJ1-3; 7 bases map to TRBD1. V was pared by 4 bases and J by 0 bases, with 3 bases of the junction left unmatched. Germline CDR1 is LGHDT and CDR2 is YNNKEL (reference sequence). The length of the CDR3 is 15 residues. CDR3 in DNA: TGTGCCAGCAGCCCTTACAGGGGCTCTGGAAACACCATATATTTT. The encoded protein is CASSPYRGSGNTIYF.

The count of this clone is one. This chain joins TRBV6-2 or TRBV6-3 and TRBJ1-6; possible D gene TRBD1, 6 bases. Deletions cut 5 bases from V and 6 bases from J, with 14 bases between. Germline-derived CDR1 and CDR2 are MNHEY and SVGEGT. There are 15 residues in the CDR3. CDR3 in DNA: TGTGCCAGCAGTCCCTCGGGACAAAGTAATTCACCCCTCCACTTT. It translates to CASSPSGQSNSPLHF.

In nucleotides, the CDR3 is TGTGCCAGCAGCTTAGCAGGCGGGGGGCGCGGATATAATTCACCCCTCCACTTT. Its protein is CASSLAGGGRGYNSPLHF. The V call is TRBV7-9, the J call TRBJ1-6; D might be TRBD1 (6 bases). The CDR3 is 18 residues long. V was shortened by 0 bases and J by 4 bases, with 16 bases between the two germline ends. Looked up from germline, CDR1 is SEHNR and CDR2 is FQNEAQ (reference sequence).

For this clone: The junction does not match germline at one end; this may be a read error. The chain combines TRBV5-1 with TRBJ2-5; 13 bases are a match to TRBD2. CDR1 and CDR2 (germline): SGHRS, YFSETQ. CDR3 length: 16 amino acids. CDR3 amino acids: CASSWGTSGTIETQYF. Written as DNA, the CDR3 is TGCGCCAGCAGCTGGGGGACTAGCGGGACTATAGAGACTCAGTACTTC.

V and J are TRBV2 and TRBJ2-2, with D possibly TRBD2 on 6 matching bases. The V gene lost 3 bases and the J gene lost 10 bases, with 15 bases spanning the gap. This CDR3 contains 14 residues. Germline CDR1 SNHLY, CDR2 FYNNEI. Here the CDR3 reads CASSDEQREVELFF. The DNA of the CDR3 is TGTGCCAGCAGTGACGAGCAGAGGGAGGTGGAGCTGTTTTTT.

This CDR3 is CASTPRYPRELFF. For the CDR3, the DNA is TGTGCCAGCACCCCCCGGTATCCTAGGGAGCTGTTTTTT. The chain joins TRBV2 to TRBJ2-2, with D unresolved. Germline V gives CDR1 SNHLY, CDR2 FYNNEI. The CDR3 contains 13 residues. The V and J ends lost 7 bases and 9 bases respectively, with 15 bases between them.

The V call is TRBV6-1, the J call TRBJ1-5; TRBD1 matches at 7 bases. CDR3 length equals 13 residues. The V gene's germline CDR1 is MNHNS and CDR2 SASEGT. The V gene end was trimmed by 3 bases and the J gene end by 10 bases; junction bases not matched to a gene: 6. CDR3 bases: TGTGCCAGCAGTGAGGACAGGTTATACCCCCAGCATTTT. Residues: CASSEDRLYPQHF.

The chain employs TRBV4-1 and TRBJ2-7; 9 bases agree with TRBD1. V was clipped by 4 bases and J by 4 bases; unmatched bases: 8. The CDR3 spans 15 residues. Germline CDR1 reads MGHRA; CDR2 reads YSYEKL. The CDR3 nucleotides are TGCGCCAGCAGCCCCTTGACAGGGGGGAGATACGAGCAGTACTTC. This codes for CASSPLTGGRYEQYF.

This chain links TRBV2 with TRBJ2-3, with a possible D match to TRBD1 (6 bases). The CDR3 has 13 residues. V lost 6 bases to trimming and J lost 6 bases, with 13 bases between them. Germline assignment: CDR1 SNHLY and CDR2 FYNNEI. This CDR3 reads CASRETGGDTQYF. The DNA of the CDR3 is TGTGCCAGCAGGGAGACAGGTGGGGATACGCAGTATTTT.

CDR3 loop: CASSVWTATNEKLFF. The CDR3 coding sequence is TGTGCCAGCAGCGTATGGACAGCAACTAATGAAAAACTGTTTTTT. This chain joins TRBV9 and TRBJ1-4, with TRBD1 as a possible D gene (6 bases). Germline CDR1 is SGDLS and CDR2 is YYNGEE. Between the trimmed V and J ends, which lost 1 base and 0 bases, there was a span of 7 bases. CDR3 length: 15 amino acids.

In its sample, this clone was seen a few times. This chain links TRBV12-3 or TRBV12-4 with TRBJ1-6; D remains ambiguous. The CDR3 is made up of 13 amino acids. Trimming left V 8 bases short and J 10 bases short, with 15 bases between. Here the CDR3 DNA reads TGTGCCAGCCGGGGTAGGGAACGCTCACCCCTCCACTTT. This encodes CASRGRERSPLHF.

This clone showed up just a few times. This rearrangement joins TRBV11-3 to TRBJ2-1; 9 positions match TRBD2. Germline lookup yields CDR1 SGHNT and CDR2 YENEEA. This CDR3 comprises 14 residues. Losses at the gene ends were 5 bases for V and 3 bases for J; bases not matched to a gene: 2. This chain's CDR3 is CASSGGGGYNEQFF. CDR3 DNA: TGTGCCAGCAGCGGCGGGGGGGGCTACAATGAGCAGTTCTTC.

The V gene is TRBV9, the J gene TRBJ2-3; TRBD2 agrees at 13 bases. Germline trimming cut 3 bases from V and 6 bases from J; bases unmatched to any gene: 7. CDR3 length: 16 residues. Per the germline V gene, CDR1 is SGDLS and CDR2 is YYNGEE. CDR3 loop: CASSATTSGGGDTQYF. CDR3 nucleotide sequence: TGTGCCAGCAGCGCTACTACTAGCGGGGGGGGTGATACGCAGTATTTT.